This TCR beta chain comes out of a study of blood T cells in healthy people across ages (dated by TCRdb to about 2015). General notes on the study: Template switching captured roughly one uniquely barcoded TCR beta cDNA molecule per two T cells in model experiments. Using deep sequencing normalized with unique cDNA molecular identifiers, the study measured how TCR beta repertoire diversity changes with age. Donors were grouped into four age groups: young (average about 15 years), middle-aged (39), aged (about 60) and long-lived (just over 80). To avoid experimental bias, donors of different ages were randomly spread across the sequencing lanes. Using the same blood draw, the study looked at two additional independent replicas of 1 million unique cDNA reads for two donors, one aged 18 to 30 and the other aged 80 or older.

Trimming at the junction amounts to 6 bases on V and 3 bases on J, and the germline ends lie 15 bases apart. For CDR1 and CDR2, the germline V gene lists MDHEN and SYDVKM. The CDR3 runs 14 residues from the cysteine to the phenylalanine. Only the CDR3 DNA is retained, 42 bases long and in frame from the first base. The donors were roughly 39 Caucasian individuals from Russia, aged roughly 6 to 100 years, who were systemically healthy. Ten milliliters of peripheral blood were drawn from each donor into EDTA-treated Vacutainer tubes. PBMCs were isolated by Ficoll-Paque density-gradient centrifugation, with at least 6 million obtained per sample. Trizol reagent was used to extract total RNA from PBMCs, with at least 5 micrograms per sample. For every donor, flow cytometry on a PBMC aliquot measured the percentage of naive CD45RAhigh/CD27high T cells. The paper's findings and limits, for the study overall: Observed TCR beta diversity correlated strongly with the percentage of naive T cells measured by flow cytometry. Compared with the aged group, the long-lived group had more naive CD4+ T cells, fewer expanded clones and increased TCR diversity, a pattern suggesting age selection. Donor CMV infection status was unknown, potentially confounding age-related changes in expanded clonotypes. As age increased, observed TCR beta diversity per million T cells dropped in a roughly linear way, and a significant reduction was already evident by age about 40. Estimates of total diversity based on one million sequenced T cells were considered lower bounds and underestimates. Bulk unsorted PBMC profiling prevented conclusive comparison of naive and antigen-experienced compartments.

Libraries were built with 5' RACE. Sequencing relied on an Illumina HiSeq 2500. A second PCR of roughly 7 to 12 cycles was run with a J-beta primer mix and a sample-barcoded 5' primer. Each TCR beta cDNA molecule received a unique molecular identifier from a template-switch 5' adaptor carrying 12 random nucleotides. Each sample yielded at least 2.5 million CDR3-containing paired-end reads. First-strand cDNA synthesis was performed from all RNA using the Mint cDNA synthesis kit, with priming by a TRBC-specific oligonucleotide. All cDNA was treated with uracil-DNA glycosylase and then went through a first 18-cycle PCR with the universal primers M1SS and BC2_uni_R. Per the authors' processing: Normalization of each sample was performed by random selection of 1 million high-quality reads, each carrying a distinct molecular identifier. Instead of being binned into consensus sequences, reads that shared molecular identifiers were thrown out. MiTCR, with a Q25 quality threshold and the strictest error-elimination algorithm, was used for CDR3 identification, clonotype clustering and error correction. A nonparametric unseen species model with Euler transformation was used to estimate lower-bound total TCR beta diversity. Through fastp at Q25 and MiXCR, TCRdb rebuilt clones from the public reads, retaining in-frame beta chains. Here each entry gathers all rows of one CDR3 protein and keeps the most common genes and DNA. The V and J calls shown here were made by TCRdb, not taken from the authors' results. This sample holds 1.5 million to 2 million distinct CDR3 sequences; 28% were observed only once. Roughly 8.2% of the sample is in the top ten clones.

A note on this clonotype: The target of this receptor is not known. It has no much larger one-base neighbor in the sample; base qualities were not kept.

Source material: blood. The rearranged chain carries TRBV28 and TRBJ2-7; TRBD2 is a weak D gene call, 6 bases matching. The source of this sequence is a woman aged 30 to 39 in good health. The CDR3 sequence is CASSPRAGNYEQYF. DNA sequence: TGTGCCAGCAGCCCGCGGGCGGGGAACTACGAGCAGTACTTC. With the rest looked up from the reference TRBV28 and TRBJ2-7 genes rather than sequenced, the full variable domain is DVKVTQSSRYLVKRTGEKVFLECVQDMDHENMFWYRQDPGLGLRLIYFSYDVKMKEKGDIPEGYSVSREKKERFSLILESASTNQTSMYLCASSPRAGNYEQYFGPGTRLTVT.